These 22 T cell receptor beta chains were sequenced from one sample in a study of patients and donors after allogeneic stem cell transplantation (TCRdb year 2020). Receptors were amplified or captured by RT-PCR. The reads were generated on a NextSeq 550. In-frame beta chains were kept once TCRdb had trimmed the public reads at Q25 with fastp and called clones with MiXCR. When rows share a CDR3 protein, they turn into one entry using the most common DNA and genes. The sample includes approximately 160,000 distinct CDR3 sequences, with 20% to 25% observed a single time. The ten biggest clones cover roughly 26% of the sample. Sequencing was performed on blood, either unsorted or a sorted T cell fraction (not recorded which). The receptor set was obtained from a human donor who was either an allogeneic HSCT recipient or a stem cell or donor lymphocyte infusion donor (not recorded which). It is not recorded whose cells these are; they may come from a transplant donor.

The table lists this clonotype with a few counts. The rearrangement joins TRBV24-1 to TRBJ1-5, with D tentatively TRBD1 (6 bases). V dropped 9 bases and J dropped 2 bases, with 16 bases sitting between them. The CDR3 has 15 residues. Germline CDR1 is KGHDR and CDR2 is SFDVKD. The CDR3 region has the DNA TGTGCCACCGGACCGATCAGGGGTGGCAATCAGCCCCAGCATTTT. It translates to CATGPIRGGNQPQHF.

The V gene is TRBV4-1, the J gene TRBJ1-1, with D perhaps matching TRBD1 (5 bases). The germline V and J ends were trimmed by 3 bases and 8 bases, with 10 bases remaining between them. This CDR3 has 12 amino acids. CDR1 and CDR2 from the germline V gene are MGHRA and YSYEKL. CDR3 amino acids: CASSHAGAEAFF. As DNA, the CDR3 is TGCGCCAGCAGCCACGCCGGGGCGGAAGCTTTCTTT.

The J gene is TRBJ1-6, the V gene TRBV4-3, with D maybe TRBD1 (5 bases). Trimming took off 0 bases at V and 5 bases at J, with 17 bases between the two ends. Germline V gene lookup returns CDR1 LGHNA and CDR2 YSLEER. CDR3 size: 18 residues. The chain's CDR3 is CASSQEGLILVHNSPLHF. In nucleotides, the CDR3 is TGCGCCAGCAGCCAAGAGGGACTTATCCTAGTACATAATTCACCCCTCCACTTT.

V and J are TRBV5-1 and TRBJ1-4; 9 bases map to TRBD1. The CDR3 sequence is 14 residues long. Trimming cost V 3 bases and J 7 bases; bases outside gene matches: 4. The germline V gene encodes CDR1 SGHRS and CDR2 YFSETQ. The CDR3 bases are TGCGCCAGCAGCTCTACAGGGGGCGTTGAAAAACTGTTTTTT. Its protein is CASSSTGGVEKLFF.

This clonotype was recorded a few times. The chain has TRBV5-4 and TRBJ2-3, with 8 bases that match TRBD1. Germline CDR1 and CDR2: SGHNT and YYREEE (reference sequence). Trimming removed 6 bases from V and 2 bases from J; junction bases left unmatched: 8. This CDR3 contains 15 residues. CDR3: CASIAETGATDTQYF. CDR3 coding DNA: TGTGCCAGCATCGCCGAGACAGGGGCCACAGATACGCAGTATTTT.

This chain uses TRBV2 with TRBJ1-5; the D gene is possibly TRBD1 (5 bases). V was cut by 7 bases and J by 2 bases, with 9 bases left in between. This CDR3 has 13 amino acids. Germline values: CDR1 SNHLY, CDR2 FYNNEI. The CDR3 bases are TGTGCCAGCACGGTGGGGGGCAATCAGCCCCAGCATTTT. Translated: CASTVGGNQPQHF.

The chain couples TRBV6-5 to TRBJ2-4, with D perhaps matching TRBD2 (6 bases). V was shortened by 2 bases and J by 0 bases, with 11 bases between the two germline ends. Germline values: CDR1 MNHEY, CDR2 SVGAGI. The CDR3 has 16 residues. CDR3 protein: CASSYDGGLAKNIQYF. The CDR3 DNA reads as TGTGCCAGCAGTTACGACGGGGGACTAGCCAAAAACATTCAGTACTTC.

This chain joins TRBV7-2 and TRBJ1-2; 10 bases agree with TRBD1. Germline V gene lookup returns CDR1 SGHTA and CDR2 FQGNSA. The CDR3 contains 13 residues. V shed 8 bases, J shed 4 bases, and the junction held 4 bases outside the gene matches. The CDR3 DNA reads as TGTGCCAGCTGGGGACAGGGGCCCTATGGCTACACCTTC. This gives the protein CASWGQGPYGYTF.

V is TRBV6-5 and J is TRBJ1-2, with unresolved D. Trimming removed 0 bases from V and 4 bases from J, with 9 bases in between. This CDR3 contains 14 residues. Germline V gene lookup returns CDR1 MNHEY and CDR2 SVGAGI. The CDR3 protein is CASSYSEDGYGYTF. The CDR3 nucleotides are TGTGCCAGCAGTTACTCCGAGGACGGCTATGGCTACACCTTC.

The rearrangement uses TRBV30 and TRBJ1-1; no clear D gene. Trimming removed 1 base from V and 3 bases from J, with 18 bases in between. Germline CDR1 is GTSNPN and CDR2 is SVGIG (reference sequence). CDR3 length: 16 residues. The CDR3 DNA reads TGTGCCTGGAGTGGGCGGGGAATCCTAAGGGACACTGAAGCTTTCTTT. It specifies CAWSGRGILRDTEAFF.

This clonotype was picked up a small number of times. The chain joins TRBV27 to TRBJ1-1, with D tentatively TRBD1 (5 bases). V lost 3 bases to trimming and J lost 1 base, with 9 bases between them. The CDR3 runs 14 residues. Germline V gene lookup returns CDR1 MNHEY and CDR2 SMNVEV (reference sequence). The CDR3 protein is CASSFVQGNTEAFF. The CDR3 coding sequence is TGTGCCAGCAGTTTTGTCCAGGGGAACACTGAAGCTTTCTTT.

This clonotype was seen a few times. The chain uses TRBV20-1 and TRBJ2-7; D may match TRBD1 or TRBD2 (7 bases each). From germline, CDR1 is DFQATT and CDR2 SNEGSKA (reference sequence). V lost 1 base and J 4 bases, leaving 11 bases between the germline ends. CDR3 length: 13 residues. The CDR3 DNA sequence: TGCAGTGCTAGAGGACAGGGAGGGTACGAGCAGTACTTC. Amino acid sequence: CSARGQGGYEQYF.

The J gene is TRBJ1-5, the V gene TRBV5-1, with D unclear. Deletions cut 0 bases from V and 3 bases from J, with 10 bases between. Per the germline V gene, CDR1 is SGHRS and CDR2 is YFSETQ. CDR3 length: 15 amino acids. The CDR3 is CASSLVGQPNQPQHF. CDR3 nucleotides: TGCGCCAGCAGCTTGGTAGGGCAGCCCAATCAGCCCCAGCATTTT.

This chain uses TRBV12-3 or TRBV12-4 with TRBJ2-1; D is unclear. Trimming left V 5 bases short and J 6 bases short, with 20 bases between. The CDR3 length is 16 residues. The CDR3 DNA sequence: TGTGCCAGCAGTCGAAGAACCCCGGATCTTTTCAATGAGCAGTTCTTC. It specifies CASSRRTPDLFNEQFF.

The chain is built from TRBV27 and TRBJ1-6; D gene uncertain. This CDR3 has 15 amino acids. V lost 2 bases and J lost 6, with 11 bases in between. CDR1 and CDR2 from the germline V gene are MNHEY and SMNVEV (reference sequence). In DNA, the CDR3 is TGTGCCAGCAGTTTAGGTGCGAGTATTAATTCACCCCTCCACTTT. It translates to CASSLGASINSPLHF.

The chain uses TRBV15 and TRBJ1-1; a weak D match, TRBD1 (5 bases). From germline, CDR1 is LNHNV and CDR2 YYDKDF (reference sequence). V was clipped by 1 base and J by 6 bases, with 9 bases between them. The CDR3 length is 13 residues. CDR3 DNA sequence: TGTGCCACCAGCAGAGCAGGGTTACCTGAAGCTTTCTTT. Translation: CATSRAGLPEAFF. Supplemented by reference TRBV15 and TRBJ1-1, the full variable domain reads DAMVIQNPRYQVTQFGKPVTLSCSQTLNHNVMYWYQQKSSQAPKLLFHYYDKDFNNEADTPDNFQSRRPNTSFCFLDIRSPGLGDTAMYLCATSRAGLPEAFFGQGTRLTVV.

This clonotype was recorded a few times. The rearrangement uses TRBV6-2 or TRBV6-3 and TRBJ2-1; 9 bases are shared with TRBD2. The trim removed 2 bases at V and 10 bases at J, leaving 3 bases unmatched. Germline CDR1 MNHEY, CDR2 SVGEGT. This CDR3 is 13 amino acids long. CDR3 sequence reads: CASSYPTSGEQFF. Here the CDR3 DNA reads TGTGCCAGCAGTTACCCGACTAGCGGAGAGCAGTTCTTC.

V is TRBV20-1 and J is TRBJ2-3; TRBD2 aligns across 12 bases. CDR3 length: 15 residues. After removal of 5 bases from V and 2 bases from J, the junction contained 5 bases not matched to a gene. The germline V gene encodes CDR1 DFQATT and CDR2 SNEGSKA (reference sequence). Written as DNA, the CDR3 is TGCAGTGCTCAAGGACTAGCGGGACTCACAGATACGCAGTATTTT. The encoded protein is CSAQGLAGLTDTQYF.

The CDR3 bases are TGCAGTGCTTTCCCGGGACAGCTAGGCGGCTACACCTTC. Its protein is CSAFPGQLGGYTF. This chain joins TRBV20-1 and TRBJ1-2; 7 bases agree with TRBD1. The CDR3 sequence is 13 residues long. Germline V gene lookup returns CDR1 DFQATT and CDR2 SNEGSKA (reference sequence). Trimming took 5 bases from V and 8 from J; bases not matched to a gene: 11.

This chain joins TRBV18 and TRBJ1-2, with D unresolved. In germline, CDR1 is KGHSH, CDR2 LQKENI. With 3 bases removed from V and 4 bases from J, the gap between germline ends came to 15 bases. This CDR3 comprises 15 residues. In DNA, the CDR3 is TGTGCCAGCTCACCTCCGATTGTGGAGGCCTATGGCTACACCTTC. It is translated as CASSPPIVEAYGYTF.

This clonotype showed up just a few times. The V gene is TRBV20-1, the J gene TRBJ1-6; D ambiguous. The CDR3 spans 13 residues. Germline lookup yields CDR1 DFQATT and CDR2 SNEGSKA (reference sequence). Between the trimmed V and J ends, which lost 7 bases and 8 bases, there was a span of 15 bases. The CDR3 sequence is CSVPGPWDSPLHF. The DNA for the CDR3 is TGCAGTGTTCCGGGCCCCTGGGATTCACCCCTCCACTTT.

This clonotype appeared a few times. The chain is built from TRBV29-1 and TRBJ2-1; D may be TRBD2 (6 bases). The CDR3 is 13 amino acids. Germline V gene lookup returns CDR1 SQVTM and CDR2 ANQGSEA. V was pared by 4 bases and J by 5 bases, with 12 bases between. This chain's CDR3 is CSVVLSGDNEQFF. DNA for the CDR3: TGCAGCGTTGTTCTATCGGGGGACAATGAGCAGTTCTTC.